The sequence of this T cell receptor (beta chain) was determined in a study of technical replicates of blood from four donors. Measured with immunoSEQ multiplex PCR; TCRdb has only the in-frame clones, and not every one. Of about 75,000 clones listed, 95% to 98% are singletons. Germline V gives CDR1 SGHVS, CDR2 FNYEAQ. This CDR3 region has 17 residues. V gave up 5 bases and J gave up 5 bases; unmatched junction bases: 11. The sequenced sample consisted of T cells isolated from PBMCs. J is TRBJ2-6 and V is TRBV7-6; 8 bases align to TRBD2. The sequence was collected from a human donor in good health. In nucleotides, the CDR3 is TGTGCCAGCAGCCCCTACCCAATTAGCGGGAGGGCCAACGTCCTGACTTTC. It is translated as CASSPYPISGRANVLTF.